The rows below give T cell receptor beta chains drawn from one sample of a study of blood T cell repertoires in COVID-19. Measured with immunoSEQ multiplex PCR; TCRdb has only the in-frame clones, and not every one. The table records 170,000 or so clones, roughly 83% of them present only once. Sample: peripheral blood. The receptor source for this set is a young man with active or convalescent COVID-19. CDR3s include the opening cysteine and the closing phenylalanine or tryptophan. The D gene is left open where the match is weak. Size is omitted from some rows. Given values are once, few, many or a class for expanded clones.

clone_size d_call j_call cdr3_length v_call cdr3_aa cdr3_nt
NA NA TRBJ2-2 13 TRBV9 CASSVDLVGELFF TGTGCCAGCAGCGTAGATTTAGTCGGGGAGCTGTTTTTT
few NA TRBJ2-1 14 TRBV7-9 CASSLTQGLNEQFF TGTGCCAGCAGCTTAACGCAGGGCCTCAATGAGCAGTTCTTC
NA NA TRBJ2-5 18 TRBV4-1 CASSQWGGPGQSQETQYF TGCGCCAGCAGCCAATGGGGGGGACCGGGACAATCTCAAGAGACCCAGTACTTC
NA TRBD1 TRBJ2-5 16 TRBV4-1 CASSQEEAGGKETQYF TGCGCCAGCAGCCAAGAAGAGGCAGGGGGCAAGGAGACCCAGTACTTC
NA TRBD1 TRBJ2-2 15 TRBV29-1 CSAEPGTDNTGELFF TGCAGCGCCGAACCCGGGACAGATAACACCGGGGAGCTGTTTTTT
NA NA TRBJ2-7 13 TRBV28 CASSLGHSSEQYF TGTGCCAGCAGCCTGGGACATTCCTCCGAGCAGTACTTC
NA NA TRBJ1-2 11 TRBV19 CASSMTGLYTF TGTGCCAGTAGTATGACAGGACTCTACACCTTC
NA NA TRBJ1-2 12 TRBV6-5 CASREAGYGYTF TGTGCCAGCAGAGAGGCGGGTTATGGCTACACCTTC
NA NA TRBJ2-2 12 TRBV27 CASSSGDRELFF TGTGCCAGCAGTTCCGGAGACCGGGAGCTGTTTTTT
NA TRBD1 TRBJ2-7 16 TRBV5-4 CASSRDPTGGPYEQYF TGTGCCAGCAGCAGGGATCCAACAGGGGGCCCCTACGAGCAGTACTTC
NA TRBD2 TRBJ2-7 15 TRBV19 CASSSLAGVGYEQYF TGTGCCAGTAGCTCACTAGCGGGAGTAGGATACGAGCAGTACTTC
NA TRBD1 TRBJ1-6 14 TRBV11-2 CASSLVQGDSPLHF TGTGCCAGCAGCTTAGTGCAGGGGGACTCACCCCTCCACTTT
NA TRBD2 TRBJ2-7 14 TRBV4-1 CASSPLAGAYEQYF TGCGCCAGCAGCCCATTAGCGGGGGCCTACGAGCAGTACTTC
NA TRBD1 TRBJ1-2 13 TRBV7-9 CASSRTGAEGYTF TGTGCCAGCAGCCGAACAGGGGCTGAGGGCTACACCTTC
NA TRBD2 TRBJ2-5 18 TRBV9 CASSVVDSGGATGETQYF TGTGCCAGCAGCGTAGTTGATAGCGGGGGGGCCACTGGAGAGACCCAGTACTTC
NA NA TRBJ2-3 16 TRBV5-6 CASSSGFGLGTDTQYF TGTGCCAGCAGCTCTGGGTTTGGGCTTGGCACAGATACGCAGTATTTT
NA TRBD2 TRBJ2-1 15 TRBV19 CASRLAGNSYNEQFF TGTGCCAGTAGACTAGCGGGGAACTCCTACAATGAGCAGTTCTTC
NA TRBD2 TRBJ2-1 15 TRBV3-1/TRBV3-2 CASSQVAGGHNEQFF TGTGCCAGCAGCCAAGTGGCGGGGGGGCACAATGAGCAGTTCTTC
few TRBD2 TRBJ2-1 15 TRBV28 CASSDLPGTRDEQFF TGTGCCAGCAGTGACCTTCCCGGGACTAGGGATGAGCAGTTCTTC
once TRBD1 TRBJ1-2 14 TRBV6-5 CASSRDRGRSGYTF TGTGCCAGCAGTAGGGACAGGGGAAGGAGTGGCTACACCTTC
NA NA TRBJ2-3 12 TRBV18 CASSPRTVRQYF TGTGCCAGCTCACCCCGGACAGTCAGGCAGTATTTT
NA TRBD2 TRBJ2-7 15 TRBV4-1 CASSQGLAGAYEQYF TGCGCCAGCAGCCAAGGACTAGCGGGGGCCTACGAGCAGTACTTC
NA TRBD2 TRBJ2-5 14 TRBV6-5 CASSSPGLQETQYF TGTGCCAGCAGTTCTCCGGGACTACAAGAGACCCAGTACTTC
NA NA TRBJ1-5 13 TRBV7-8 CASSLGIGQPQHF TGTGCCAGCAGCTTGGGCATCGGCCAGCCCCAGCATTTT
NA TRBD2 TRBJ2-3 18 TRBV9 CASSVATVAGGPLDTQYF TGTGCCAGCAGCGTAGCTACGGTAGCGGGGGGGCCTTTGGATACGCAGTATTTT
NA TRBD1 TRBJ1-2 19 TRBV4-2 CASSQGVTGGGLANYGYTF TGTGCCAGCAGCCAAGGTGTGACAGGGGGCGGCTTAGCTAACTATGGCTACACCTTC
few TRBD1 TRBJ2-2 14 TRBV27 CASRPGQGVGELFF TGTGCCAGCAGGCCCGGACAGGGAGTGGGGGAGCTGTTTTTT
NA NA TRBJ1-1 14 TRBV15 CATSTYGREGEAFF TGTGCCACCAGCACCTACGGGCGGGAGGGTGAAGCTTTCTTT
NA NA TRBJ1-1 12 TRBV18 CASSEGPTEAFF TGTGCCAGCTCAGAGGGCCCCACTGAAGCTTTCTTT
NA TRBD1 TRBJ2-7 13 TRBV2 CASRGQGSYEQYF TGTGCCAGCAGGGGACAGGGCTCCTACGAGCAGTACTTC
NA TRBD1 TRBJ1-2 14 TRBV6-5 CASADSGGASGYTF TGTGCCAGCGCAGACTCAGGGGGCGCGTCTGGCTACACCTTC
NA TRBD1 TRBJ1-2 15 TRBV3-1/TRBV3-2 CASSRPGQSNYGYTF TGTGCCAGCAGCCGCCCGGGACAGTCTAACTATGGCTACACCTTC
few NA TRBJ2-1 11 TRBV2 CASSEGTPQFF TGTGCCAGCAGTGAGGGGACTCCGCAGTTCTTC
once TRBD2 TRBJ2-1 17 TRBV4-2 CASSQPGLAGVLGEQFF TGTGCCAGCAGCCAACCGGGACTAGCGGGAGTCTTAGGTGAGCAGTTCTTC
NA TRBD1 TRBJ1-3 18 TRBV12-5 CASGLTRTGAPSGNTIYF TGTGCTAGTGGTTTGACCCGGACAGGGGCCCCCTCTGGAAACACCATATATTTT
NA NA TRBJ1-1 15 TRBV14 CASSPYLAGNTEAFF TGTGCCAGCAGCCCTTATCTGGCAGGGAACACTGAAGCTTTCTTT
NA NA TRBJ1-1 15 TRBV13 CASSLARAGGTEAFF TGTGCCAGCAGCTTAGCGAGGGCGGGAGGCACTGAAGCTTTCTTT
few NA TRBJ1-1 13 TRBV9 CASSVDGSDEAFF TGTGCCAGCAGCGTAGATGGAAGCGATGAAGCTTTCTTT
NA TRBD2 TRBJ2-5 16 TRBV6-5 CASSYATSGGQETQYF TGTGCCAGCAGTTACGCCACTAGCGGGGGGCAAGAGACCCAGTACTTC
NA NA TRBJ2-7 15 TRBV9 CASSADEVPSYEQYF TGTGCCAGCAGCGCCGACGAGGTTCCCTCCTACGAGCAGTACTTC
NA TRBD1 TRBJ2-7 13 TRBV29-1 CSVVTGFIDEQYF TGCAGCGTCGTGACAGGGTTTATTGACGAGCAGTACTTC
few NA TRBJ2-2 15 TRBV25-1 CASSELGANTGELFF TGTGCCAGCAGTGAATTAGGGGCGAACACCGGGGAGCTGTTTTTT
few TRBD2 TRBJ2-3 17 TRBV7-6 CASSLAGGRVAANTQYF TGTGCCAGCAGCTTAGCCGGCGGGAGAGTAGCCGCCAATACGCAGTATTTT
NA TRBD1 TRBJ2-5 13 TRBV10-3 CAINGQGEETQYF TGTGCCATCAATGGACAGGGTGAAGAGACCCAGTACTTC
NA TRBD2 TRBJ2-3 17 TRBV3-1/TRBV3-2 CASSRRLAGDFTDTQYF TGTGCCAGCAGCCGCCGACTAGCGGGGGATTTCACAGATACGCAGTATTTT
NA NA TRBJ1-2 13 TRBV27 CASRPSSLYGYTF TGTGCCAGCAGGCCTTCGAGCCTCTATGGCTACACCTTC
few NA TRBJ1-3 16 TRBV6-5 CASSYSGGLSGNTIYF TGTGCCAGCAGTTACTCCGGGGGTCTCTCTGGAAACACCATATATTTT
NA NA TRBJ2-2 15 TRBV15 CATSRGRLNGGELFF TGTGCCACCAGCAGAGGCAGACTAAACGGCGGGGAGCTGTTTTTT